The clone carrying this T cell receptor (beta chain) showed up just once. Germline V gene lookup returns CDR1 SGHDN and CDR2 FVKESK. The CDR3 is 14 amino acids. With 0 bases removed from V and 9 bases from J, the gap between germline ends came to 9 bases. Single viable CD3+CD4+CD8-CD45RO+ cells were sorted as the memory CD4+ T cells. Serostatus was set by detecting CMV pp150, pp28, p38, p52 IgG. This record comes from a study of memory CD4+ T cells and cytomegalovirus serostatus. Original data processing: Out-of-frame sequences were removed, leaving 2,204,828 distinct TCRbeta sequences. Libraries were prepared by immunoSEQ multiplex PCR; TCRdb keeps only in-frame clonotypes and omits some of them. For V, J and clone size, that table is used; D and trimming come from the DNA. The table has tens of thousands of clones, 76% seen once; the top ten hold around 1.9%.

The receptor was derived from an adult in good health and CMV-seronegative. This chain uses TRBV14 with TRBJ1-6; no reliable D call. Sequenced material: memory CD4+ T cells from blood. This CDR3 is CASSQESRASPLHF. The CDR3 DNA follows: TGTGCCAGCAGCCAAGAGTCTCGGGCTTCACCCCTCCACTTT.